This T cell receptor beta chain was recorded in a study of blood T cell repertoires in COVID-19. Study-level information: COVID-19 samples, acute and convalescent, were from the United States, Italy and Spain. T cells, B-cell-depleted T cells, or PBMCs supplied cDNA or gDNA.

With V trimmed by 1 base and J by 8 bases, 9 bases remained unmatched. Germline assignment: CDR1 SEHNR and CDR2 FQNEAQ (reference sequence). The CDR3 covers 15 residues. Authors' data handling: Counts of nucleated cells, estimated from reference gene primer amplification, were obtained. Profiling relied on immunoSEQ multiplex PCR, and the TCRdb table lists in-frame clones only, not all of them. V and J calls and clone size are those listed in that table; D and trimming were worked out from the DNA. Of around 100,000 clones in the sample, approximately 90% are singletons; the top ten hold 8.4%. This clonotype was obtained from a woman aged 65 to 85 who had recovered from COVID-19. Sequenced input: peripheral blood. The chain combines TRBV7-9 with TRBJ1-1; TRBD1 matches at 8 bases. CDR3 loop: CASSLVPDRVAEAFF. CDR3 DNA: TGTGCCAGCAGCTTAGTGCCGGACAGGGTAGCGGAAGCTTTCTTT. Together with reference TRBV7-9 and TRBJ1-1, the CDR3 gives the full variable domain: DTGVSQNPRHKITKRGQNVTFRCDPISEHNRLYWYRQTLGQGPEFLTYFQNEAQLEKSRLLSDRFSAERPKGSFSTLEIQRTEQGDSAMYLCASSLVPDRVAEAFFGQGTRLTVV.